This entry lists 3 T cell receptor beta chains sequenced from one sample in a study of CD8+ T cells in alopecia areata. Treatment reported: oral pan-JAK inhibitor, 5-10 mg twice daily. cDNA prepared by RNA extraction and subsequent reverse transcription served as the template for sequencing. TCRdb keeps only in-frame clones here, not all; method: immunoSEQ multiplex PCR. The table has 150,000 to 200,000 clones, roughly 53% seen once; the top ten hold roughly 12%. Sequences were derived from CD8+ T cells sorted from blood, sampled at week 24, from a patient treated with tofacitinib. These receptors came from a human donor with alopecia areata.

J is TRBJ2-5 and V is TRBV5-1, with D uncertain. Trimming stripped 3 bases from V and 0 bases from J, with 0 bases between. This CDR3 contains 11 residues. Germline-derived CDR1 and CDR2 are SGHRS and YFSETQ. The CDR3 sequence: CASSYQETQYF. CDR3 coding DNA: TGCGCCAGCAGCTACCAAGAGACCCAGTACTTC.

This clone has only a few counts. This rearrangement joins TRBV5-1 to TRBJ2-1; the match to TRBD2 covers 11 bases. The trim removed 4 bases at V and 7 bases at J, leaving 7 bases unmatched. CDR1 is SGHRS, CDR2 YFSETQ, per germline. The CDR3 has 15 residues. CDR3 nucleotide sequence: TGCGCCAGCAGCATTAGCGGGGGGGCCGGGAATGAGCAGTTCTTC. It translates to CASSISGGAGNEQFF. The variable domain in full, with the rest retrieved from reference TRBV5-1 and TRBJ2-1, is KAGVTQTPRYLIKTRGQQVTLSCSPISGHRSVSWYQQTPGQGLQFLFEYFSETQRNKGNFPGRFSGRQFSNSRSEMNVSTLELGDSALYLCASSISGGAGNEQFFGPGTRLTVL.

As concerns this clone: Other DNA sequences from this sample encode an identical CDR3 as well. The chain employs TRBV2 and TRBJ2-5, with D tentatively TRBD1 (6 bases). Germline CDR1 is SNHLY and CDR2 is FYNNEI. V lost 2 bases, J lost 5 bases, and 6 bases lay in between. This CDR3 has 12 amino acids. Here the CDR3 DNA reads TGTGCCAGCAGTGAAAGGGGGGAGACCCAGTACTTC. Translated, it gives CASSERGETQYF.